This T cell receptor beta chain is from a study of blood T cell repertoires in COVID-19. CDR3 length: 15 amino acids. In germline, CDR1 is SGHAT, CDR2 FQNNGV. After removal of 5 bases from V and 11 bases from J, the junction contained 15 bases not matched to a gene. Clones were read by immunoSEQ multiplex PCR, and TCRdb kept only the in-frame ones, dropping some. This table holds roughly 440,000 clones, roughly 88% found once. The TCR was taken from a woman aged 45 to 65 with COVID-19, enrolled during active disease. The sample consisted of peripheral blood. The chain recombines TRBV11-2 with TRBJ1-1; the match to TRBD1 covers 9 bases. In DNA, the CDR3 is TGTGCCAGCAGCACCCATTTGGACAGGGGCGGGGAGGCTTTCTTT. Protein product: CASSTHLDRGGEAFF.